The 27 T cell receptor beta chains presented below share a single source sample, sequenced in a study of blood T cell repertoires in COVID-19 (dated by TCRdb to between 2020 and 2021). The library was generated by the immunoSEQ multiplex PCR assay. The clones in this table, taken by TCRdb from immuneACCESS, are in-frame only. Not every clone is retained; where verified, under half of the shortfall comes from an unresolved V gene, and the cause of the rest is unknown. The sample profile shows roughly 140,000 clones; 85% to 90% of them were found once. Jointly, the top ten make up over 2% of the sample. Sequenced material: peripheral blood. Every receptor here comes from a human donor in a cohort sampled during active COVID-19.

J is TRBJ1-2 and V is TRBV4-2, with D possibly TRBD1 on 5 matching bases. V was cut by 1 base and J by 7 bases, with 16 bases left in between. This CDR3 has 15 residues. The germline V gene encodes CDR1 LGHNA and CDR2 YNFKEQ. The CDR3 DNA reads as TGTGCCAGCAGCCAAGTTGACACTATAAGGGGTGGCTACACCTTC. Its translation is CASSQVDTIRGGYTF.

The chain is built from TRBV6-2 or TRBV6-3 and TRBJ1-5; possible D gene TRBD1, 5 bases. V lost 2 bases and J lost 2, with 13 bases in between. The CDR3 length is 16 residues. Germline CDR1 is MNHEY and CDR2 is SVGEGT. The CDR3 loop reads CASSYPGRRGNQPQHF. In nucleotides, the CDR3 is TGTGCCAGCAGTTACCCGGGCCGCAGGGGCAATCAGCCCCAGCATTTT.

The CDR3 DNA sequence: TGTGCCAGCAGCCCGGGGGTGATACGGCCCGGAAACACCATATATTTT. Its translation: CASSPGVIRPGNTIYF. This chain links TRBV5-5 with TRBJ1-3; D may be TRBD1 (5 bases). Looked up from germline, CDR1 is SGHKS and CDR2 is YYEKEE (reference sequence). The V gene lost 4 bases and the J gene lost 4 bases, with 18 bases spanning the gap. CDR3 length equals 16 residues.

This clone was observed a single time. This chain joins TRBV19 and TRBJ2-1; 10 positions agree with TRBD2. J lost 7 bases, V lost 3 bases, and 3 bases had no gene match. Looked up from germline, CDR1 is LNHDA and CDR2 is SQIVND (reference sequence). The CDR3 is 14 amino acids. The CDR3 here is CASSMGLAFNEQFF. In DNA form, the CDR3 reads TGTGCCAGTAGTATGGGACTAGCGTTTAATGAGCAGTTCTTC.

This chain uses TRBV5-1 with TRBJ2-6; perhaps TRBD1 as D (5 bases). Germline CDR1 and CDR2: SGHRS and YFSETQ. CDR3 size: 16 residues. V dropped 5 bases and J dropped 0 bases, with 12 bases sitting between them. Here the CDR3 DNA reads TGCGCCAGCAGTTCCGGCAGGGACTCTGGGGCCAACGTCCTGACTTTC. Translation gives CASSSGRDSGANVLTF. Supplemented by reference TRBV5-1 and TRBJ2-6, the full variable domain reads KAGVTQTPRYLIKTRGQQVTLSCSPISGHRSVSWYQQTPGQGLQFLFEYFSETQRNKGNFPGRFSGRQFSNSRSEMNVSTLELGDSALYLCASSSGRDSGANVLTFGAGSRLTVL.

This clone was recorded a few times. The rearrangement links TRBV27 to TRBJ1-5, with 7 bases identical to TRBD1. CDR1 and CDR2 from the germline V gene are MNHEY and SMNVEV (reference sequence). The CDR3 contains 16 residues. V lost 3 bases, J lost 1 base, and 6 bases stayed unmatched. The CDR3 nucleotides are TGTGCCAGCAGTTTGGAAGGGGGCCTGAGCAATCAGCCCCAGCATTTT. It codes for CASSLEGGLSNQPQHF.

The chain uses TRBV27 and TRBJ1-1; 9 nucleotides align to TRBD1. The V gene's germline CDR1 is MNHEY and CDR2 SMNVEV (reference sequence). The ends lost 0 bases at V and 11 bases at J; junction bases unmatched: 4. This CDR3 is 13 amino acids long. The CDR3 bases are TGTGCCAGCAGTTTATCGGGCACAGGGGGCGCTTTCTTT. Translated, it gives CASSLSGTGGAFF.

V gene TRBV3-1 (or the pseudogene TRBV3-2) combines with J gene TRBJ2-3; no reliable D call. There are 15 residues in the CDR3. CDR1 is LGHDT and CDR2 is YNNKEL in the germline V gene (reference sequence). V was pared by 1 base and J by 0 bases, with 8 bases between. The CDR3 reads CASSQVGRSTDTQYF. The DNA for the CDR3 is TGTGCCAGCAGCCAAGTGGGCAGAAGCACAGATACGCAGTATTTT.

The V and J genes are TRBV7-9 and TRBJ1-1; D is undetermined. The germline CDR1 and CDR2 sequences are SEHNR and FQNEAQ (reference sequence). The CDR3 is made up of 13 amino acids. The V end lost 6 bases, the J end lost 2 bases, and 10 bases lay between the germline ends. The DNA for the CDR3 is TGTGCCAGCAGACGACTGATAAACACTGAAGCTTTCTTT. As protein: CASRRLINTEAFF.

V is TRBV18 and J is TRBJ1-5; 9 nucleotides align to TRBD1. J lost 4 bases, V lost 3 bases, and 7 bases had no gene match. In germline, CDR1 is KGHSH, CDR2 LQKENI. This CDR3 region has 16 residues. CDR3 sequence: CASSPTLGQGNQPQHF. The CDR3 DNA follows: TGTGCCAGCTCACCGACTTTGGGACAGGGAAATCAGCCCCAGCATTTT.

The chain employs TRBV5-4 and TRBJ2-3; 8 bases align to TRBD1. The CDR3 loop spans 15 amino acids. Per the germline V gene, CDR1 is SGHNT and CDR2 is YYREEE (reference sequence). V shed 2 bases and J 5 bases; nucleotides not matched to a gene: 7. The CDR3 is CASSFQAGGVDTQYF. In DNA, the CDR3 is TGTGCCAGCAGCTTCCAGGCAGGGGGCGTAGATACGCAGTATTTT.

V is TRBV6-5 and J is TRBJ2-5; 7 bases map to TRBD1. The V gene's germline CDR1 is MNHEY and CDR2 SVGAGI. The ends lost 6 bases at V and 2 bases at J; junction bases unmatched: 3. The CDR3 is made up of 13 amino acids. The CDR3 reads CASRRDSQETQYF. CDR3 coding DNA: TGTGCCAGCAGGAGGGACAGTCAAGAGACCCAGTACTTC.

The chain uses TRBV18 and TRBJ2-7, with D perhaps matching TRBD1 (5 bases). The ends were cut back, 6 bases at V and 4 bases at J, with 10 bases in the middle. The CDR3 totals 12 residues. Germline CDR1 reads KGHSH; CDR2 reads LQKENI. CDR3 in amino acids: CASSSDTYEQYF. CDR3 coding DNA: TGTGCCAGCTCGTCGGACACTTACGAGCAGTACTTC.

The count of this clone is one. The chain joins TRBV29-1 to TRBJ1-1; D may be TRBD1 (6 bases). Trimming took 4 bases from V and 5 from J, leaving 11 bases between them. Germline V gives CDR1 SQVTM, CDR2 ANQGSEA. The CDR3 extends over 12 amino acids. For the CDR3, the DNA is TGCAGCGTTGTGGGGGCTGGGACTGAAGCTTTCTTT. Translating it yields CSVVGAGTEAFF.

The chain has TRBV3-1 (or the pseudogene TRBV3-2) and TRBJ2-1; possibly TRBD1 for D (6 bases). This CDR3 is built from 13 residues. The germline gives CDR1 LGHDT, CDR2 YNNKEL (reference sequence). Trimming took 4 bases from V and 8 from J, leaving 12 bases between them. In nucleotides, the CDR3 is TGTGCCAGCAGCCGGGACCCAGGGGATGAGCAGTTCTTC. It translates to CASSRDPGDEQFF.

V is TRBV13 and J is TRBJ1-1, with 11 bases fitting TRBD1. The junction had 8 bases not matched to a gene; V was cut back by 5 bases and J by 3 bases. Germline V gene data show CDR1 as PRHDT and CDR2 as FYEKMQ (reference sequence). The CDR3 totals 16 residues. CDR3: CASSLRTGGVYTEAFF. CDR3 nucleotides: TGTGCCAGCAGCCTCCGGACAGGGGGCGTCTACACTGAAGCTTTCTTT.

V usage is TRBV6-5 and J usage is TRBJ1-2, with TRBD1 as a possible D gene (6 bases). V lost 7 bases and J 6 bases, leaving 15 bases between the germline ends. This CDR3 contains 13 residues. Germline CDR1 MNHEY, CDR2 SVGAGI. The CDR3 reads CASTLDSRDGYTF. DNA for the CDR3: TGTGCCAGCACCTTGGACAGTCGAGATGGCTACACCTTC.

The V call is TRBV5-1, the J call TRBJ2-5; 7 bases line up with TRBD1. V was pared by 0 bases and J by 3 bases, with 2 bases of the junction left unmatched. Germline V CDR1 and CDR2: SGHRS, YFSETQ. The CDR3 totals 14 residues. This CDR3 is CASSLEQGEETQYF. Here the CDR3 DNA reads TGCGCCAGCAGCTTGGAGCAGGGGGAAGAGACCCAGTACTTC.

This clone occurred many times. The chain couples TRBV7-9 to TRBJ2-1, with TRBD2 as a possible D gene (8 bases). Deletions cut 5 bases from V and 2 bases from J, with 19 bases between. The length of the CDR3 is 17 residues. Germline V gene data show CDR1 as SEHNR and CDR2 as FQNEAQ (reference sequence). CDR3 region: CASSPRGLAGAYNEQFF. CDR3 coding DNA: TGTGCCAGCAGCCCTAGGGGGCTAGCGGGTGCCTACAATGAGCAGTTCTTC.

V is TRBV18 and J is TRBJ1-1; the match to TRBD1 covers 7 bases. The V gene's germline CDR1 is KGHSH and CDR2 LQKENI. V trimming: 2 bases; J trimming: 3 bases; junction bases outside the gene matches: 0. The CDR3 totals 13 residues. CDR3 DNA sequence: TGTGCCAGCTCACCAACAGGGGACACTGAAGCTTTCTTT. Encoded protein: CASSPTGDTEAFF.

The CDR3 loop reads CASSYSQVMNTEAFF. Written as DNA, the CDR3 is TGTGCCAGCAGTTACTCTCAGGTGATGAACACTGAAGCTTTCTTT. The J gene is TRBJ1-1, the V gene TRBV6-6; D unclear. Trimming removed 0 bases at V and 0 bases at J, with 8 bases between. CDR3 length equals 15 residues. Germline CDR1 reads MNHNY; CDR2 reads SVGAGI (reference sequence).

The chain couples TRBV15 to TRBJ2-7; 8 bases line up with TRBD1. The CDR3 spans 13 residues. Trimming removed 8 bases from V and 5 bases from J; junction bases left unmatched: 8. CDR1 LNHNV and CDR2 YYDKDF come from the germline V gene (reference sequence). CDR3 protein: CATGAGGGDEQYF. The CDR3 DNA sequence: TGTGCCACCGGGGCAGGGGGCGGGGACGAGCAGTACTTC.

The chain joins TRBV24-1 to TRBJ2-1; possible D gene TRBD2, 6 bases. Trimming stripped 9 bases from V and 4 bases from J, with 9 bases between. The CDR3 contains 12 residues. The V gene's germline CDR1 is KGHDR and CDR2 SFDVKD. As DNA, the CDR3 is TGTGCCACCCGGGACTCATACAATGAGCAGTTCTTC. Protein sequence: CATRDSYNEQFF.

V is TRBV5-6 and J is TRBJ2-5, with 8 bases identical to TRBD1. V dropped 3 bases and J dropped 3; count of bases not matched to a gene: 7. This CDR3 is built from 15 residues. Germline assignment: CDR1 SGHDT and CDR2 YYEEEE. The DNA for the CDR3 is TGTGCCAGCAGCTCCGACAGGGGAACTAAAGAGACCCAGTACTTC. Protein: CASSSDRGTKETQYF.

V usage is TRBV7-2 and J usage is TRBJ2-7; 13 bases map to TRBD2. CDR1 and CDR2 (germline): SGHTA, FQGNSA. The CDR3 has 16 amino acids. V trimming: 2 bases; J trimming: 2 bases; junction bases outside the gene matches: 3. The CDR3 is CASSLSTSGGAYEQYF. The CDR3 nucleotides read TGTGCCAGCAGCTTATCAACTAGCGGGGGGGCCTACGAGCAGTACTTC.

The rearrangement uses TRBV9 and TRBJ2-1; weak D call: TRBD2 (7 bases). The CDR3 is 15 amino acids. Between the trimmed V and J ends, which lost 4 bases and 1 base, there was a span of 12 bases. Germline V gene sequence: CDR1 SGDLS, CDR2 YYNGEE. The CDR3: CASSPSGTSYNEQFF. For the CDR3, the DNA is TGTGCCAGCAGCCCGAGCGGGACATCCTACAATGAGCAGTTCTTC.

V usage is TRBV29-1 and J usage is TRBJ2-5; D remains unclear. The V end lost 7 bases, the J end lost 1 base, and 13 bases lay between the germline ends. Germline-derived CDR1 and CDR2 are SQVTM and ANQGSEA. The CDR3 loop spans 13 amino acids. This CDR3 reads CSAVRFIQETQYF. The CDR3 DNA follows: TGCAGCGCTGTCCGTTTTATCCAAGAGACCCAGTACTTC. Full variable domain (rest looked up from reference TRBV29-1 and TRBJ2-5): SAVISQKPSRDICQRGTSLTIQCQVDSQVTMMFWYRQQPGQSLTLIATANQGSEATYESGFVIDKFPISRPNLTFSTLTVSNMSPEDSSIYLCSAVRFIQETQYFGPGTRLLVL.